This TCR beta chain is drawn from a study of tumor and adjacent non-tumor tissue in lung cancer. The overall study: On average, productive TCRbeta reads reached 4 million to 4.5 million per sample.

The template was RNA from unsorted bulk tissue. The normal lung tissue was taken more than 3 cm from the tumor edge. A single count supports this clonotype. One end of the junction does not line up with germline, which may come from a read error. TCRbeta libraries were built with three rounds of nested PCR, modified from ARM-PCR. TCRdb reprocessed the multiplex PCR reads with MiXCR, giving one entry per CDR3 protein. The sample shows 44,000 or so distinct CDR3 sequences, roughly two thirds of them seen only once. The source is a woman aged 35 to 49 with non-small cell lung cancer. Sequenced input: distant non-tumor lung tissue.

CDR3 sequence: CASSPQWATVNTEAFF. The DNA of the CDR3 is TGTGCGAGCAGTCCCCAGTGGGCTACGGTGAACACTGAAGCTTTCTTT. The J gene is TRBJ1-1, the V gene TRBV6-1; D gene unclear. Germline V gene lookup returns CDR1 MNHNS and CDR2 SASEGT. The length of the CDR3 is 16 residues.